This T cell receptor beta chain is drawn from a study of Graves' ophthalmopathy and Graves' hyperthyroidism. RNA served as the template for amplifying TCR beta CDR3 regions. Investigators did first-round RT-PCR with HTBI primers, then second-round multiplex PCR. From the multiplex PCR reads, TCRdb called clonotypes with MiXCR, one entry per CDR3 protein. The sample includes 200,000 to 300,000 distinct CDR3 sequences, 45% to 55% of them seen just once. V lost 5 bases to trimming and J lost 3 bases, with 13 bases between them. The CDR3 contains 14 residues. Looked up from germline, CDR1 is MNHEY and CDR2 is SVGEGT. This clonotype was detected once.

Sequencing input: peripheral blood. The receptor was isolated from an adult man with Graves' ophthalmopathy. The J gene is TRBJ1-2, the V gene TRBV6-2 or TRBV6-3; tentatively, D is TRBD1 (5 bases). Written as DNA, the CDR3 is TGTGCCAGCAGTGAAGGAGGGGCTGACTATGGCTACACCTTC. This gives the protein CASSEGGADYGYTF.